This TCR beta chain was profiled in a study of tumor-infiltrating lymphocytes in localized non-small cell lung cancer. Turning to the study itself: The cohort mixed smokers and never-smokers, several histologies, and some post-neoadjuvant-chemotherapy samples.

The germline gives CDR1 SGHTA, CDR2 FQGNSA. Deletions cut 5 bases from V and 3 bases from J, with 14 bases between. This CDR3 has 15 amino acids. Only in-frame clones appear in the TCRdb table, and some are missing; sequencing was by immunoSEQ multiplex PCR. This sample yields thousands of clones, of which around 82% are seen a single time; more than 8% belongs to the top ten. Source material: uninvolved lung tissue not adjacent to the tumor. This receptor was obtained from a human donor with non-small cell lung cancer. This chain connects TRBV7-2 to TRBJ1-5; a possible D gene is TRBD1 (6 bases). The CDR3 loop reads CASSQSGTNNQPQHF. CDR3 nucleotide sequence: TGTGCCAGCAGCCAATCGGGGACAAACAATCAGCCCCAGCATTTT.